This T cell receptor beta chain comes out of a study of cytomegalovirus exposure and HLA in healthy donors. Broader study findings: Most TCR sequences were rare, but some public TCRs occurred in many donors.

In the case of this clone: Antigen: not known.

PCR used 60 Vbeta primers and 13 Jbeta primers. The table came from immunoSEQ multiplex PCR; TCRdb's copy has only in-frame clones and leaves some out. The table lists about 190,000 clones, 80% to 85% of them singletons. CDR3 length: 13 amino acids. Germline loops: CDR1 SGHDT, CDR2 YYEEEE. Trimming took off 7 bases at V and 1 base at J, with 8 bases between the two ends. Sequencing input: PBMCs. This clonotype was sampled from a middle-aged woman in good health and CMV-seronegative. The chain recombines TRBV5-6 with TRBJ2-2; D is ambiguous. CDR3 in amino acids: CASGPGNTGELFF. CDR3 in DNA: TGTGCCAGCGGCCCAGGGAACACCGGGGAGCTGTTTTTT.